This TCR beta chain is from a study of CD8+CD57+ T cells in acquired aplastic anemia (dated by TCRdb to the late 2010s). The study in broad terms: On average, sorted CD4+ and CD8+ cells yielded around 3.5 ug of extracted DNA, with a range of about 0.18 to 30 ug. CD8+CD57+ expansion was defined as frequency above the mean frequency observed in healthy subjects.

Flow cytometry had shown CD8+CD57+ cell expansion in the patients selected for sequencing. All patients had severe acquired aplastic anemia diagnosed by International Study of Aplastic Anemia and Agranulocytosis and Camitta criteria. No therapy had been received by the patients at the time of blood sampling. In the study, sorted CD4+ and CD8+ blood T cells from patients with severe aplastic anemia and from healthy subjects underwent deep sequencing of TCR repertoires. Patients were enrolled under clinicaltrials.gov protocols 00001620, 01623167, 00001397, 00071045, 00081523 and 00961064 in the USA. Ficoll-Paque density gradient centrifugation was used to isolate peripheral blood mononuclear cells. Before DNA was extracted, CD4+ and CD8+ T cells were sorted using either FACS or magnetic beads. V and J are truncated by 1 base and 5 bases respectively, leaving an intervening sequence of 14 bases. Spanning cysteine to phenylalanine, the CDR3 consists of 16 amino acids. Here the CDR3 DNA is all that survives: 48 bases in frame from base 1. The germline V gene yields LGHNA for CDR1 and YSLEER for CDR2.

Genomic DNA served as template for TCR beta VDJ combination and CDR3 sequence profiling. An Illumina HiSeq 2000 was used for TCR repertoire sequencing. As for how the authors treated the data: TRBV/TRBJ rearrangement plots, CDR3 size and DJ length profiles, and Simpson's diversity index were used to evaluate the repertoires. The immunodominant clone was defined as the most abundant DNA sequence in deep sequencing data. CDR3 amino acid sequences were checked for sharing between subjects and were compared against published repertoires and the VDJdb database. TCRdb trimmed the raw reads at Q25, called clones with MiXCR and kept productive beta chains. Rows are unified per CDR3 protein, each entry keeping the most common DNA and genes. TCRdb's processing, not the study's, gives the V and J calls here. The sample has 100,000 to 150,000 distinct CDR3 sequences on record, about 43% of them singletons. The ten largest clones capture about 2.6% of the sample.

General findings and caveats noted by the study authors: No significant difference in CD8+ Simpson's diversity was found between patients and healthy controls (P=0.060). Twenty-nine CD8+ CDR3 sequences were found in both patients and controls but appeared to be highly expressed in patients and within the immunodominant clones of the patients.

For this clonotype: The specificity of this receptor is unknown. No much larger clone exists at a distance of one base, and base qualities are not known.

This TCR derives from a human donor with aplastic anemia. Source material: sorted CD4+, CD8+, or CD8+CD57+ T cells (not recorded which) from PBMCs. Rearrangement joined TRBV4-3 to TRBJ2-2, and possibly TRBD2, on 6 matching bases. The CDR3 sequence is CASSQGAGGVTGELFF. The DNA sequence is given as TGCGCCAGCAGCCAAGGGGCGGGCGGGGTGACCGGGGAGCTGTTTTTT.